The sequence of this TCR beta chain was determined in a study of OX40 agonist ivuxolimab in advanced cancers. Study outcomes and limitations: Within 6 weeks, CD4+ and CD8+ blood T cells expanded clonally at 0.1 to 3.0 mg/kg. Expanded clones were, on average, more numerous in CD8+ T cells than in CD4+.

Generated by immunoSEQ multiplex PCR, the TCRdb table keeps only in-frame clones and is missing some. The sample has about 75,000 clones, 90% seen once. On this clone: The target antigen is unknown.

The germline CDR1 and CDR2 sequences are GTSNPN and SVGIG (reference sequence). The V and J ends lost 0 bases and 4 bases respectively, with 15 bases between them. The CDR3 is 16 residues long. This sequence was found in an adult with an advanced solid tumor such as melanoma, head and neck, liver or kidney cancer. The sample consisted of CD4+ or CD8+ T cells sorted from blood, taken in a trial of the OX40 agonist ivuxolimab. This rearrangement joins TRBV30 to TRBJ2-2; unclear D gene. The CDR3 spells CAWSVLGSLSTGELFF. Written as DNA, the CDR3 is TGTGCCTGGAGTGTTTTGGGCAGCTTAAGCACCGGGGAGCTGTTTTTT.